Each of the 28 T cell receptor beta chains below was sequenced from the same sample in a study of T-cell reconstitution after alpha-beta-depleted transplantation in children. As it was prepared, the TCRbeta library received unique molecular identifiers. TCRdb reprocessed the PCR reads with MiXCR, giving one entry per CDR3 protein. The repertoire holds about 98,000 distinct CDR3 sequences, with approximately 6% as singletons. Sequenced here: PBMCs, mostly from graft donor cells, sampled 60 days after TCRalphabeta/CD19-depleted stem cell transplant. These receptors originate from a female patient aged 2-10 years who had a stem cell transplant for Fanconi anemia, so the T cells may come from the graft donor.

This clonotype was seen a single time. The chain joins TRBV20-1 to TRBJ2-7; 8 positions agree with TRBD2. The CDR3 consists of 15 residues. Germline CDR1 DFQATT, CDR2 SNEGSKA (reference sequence). CDR3 coding DNA: TGCTTTGCTCATGAGACGGGACTAGGTCCCTACGAGCAGTACTTC. It yields the protein CFAHETGLGPYEQYF.

Only a few counts were recorded for this clonotype. The rearrangement uses TRBV5-1 and TRBJ2-7; D call uncertain. Germline V gene sequence: CDR1 SGHRS, CDR2 YFSETQ. V lost 2 bases and J lost 5, with 11 bases in between. This CDR3 has 13 amino acids. CDR3 sequence: CASSLLSEDEQYF. In DNA, the CDR3 is TGCGCCAGCAGCTTATTGAGCGAGGACGAGCAGTACTTC.

This clonotype was seen a handful of times. V gene TRBV5-1 combines with J gene TRBJ2-3; D is undetermined. V lost 0 bases to trimming and J lost 2 bases, with 19 bases between them. Germline CDR1 and CDR2: SGHRS and YFSETQ. This CDR3 has 18 residues. This CDR3 reads CASSLVILGIGSTDTQYF. The CDR3 bases are TGCGCCAGCAGCTTGGTGATACTGGGGATCGGTTCCACAGATACGCAGTATTTT. The complete variable domain, with remaining parts taken from reference TRBV5-1 and TRBJ2-3, reads KAGVTQTPRYLIKTRGQQVTLSCSPISGHRSVSWYQQTPGQGLQFLFEYFSETQRNKGNFPGRFSGRQFSNSRSEMNVSTLELGDSALYLCASSLVILGIGSTDTQYFGPGTRLTVL.

This clonotype was counted many times. This rearrangement joins TRBV20-1 to TRBJ1-6; D is possibly TRBD1 (5 bases). CDR3 length: 14 amino acids. V lost 2 bases and J 7 bases, leaving 12 bases between the germline ends. Germline V gene data show CDR1 as DFQATT and CDR2 as SNEGSKA (reference sequence). CDR3 loop: CSARSVRGNSPLHF. In DNA, the CDR3 is TGCAGTGCTAGATCGGTGCGGGGGAATTCACCCCTCCACTTT.

This clonotype was seen repeatedly, ten times or more. V and J are TRBV12-3 or TRBV12-4 and TRBJ2-1, with 14 bases fitting TRBD2. V lost 6 bases to trimming and J lost 0 bases; unmatched junction nucleotides: 1. This CDR3 has 16 residues. In DNA form, the CDR3 reads TGTGCCAGCAGGGGGACTAGCGGGAGCTCCTACAATGAGCAGTTCTTC. This gives the protein CASRGTSGSSYNEQFF.

This clonotype was recorded at least ten times. The chain employs TRBV29-1 and TRBJ2-1; 9 bases match TRBD2. Germline V gene data show CDR1 as SQVTM and CDR2 as ANQGSEA. The ends lost 3 bases at V and 4 bases at J; junction bases unmatched: 10. The CDR3 runs 16 residues. This CDR3 reads CSVDKFGGGAYNEQFF. In nucleotides, the CDR3 is TGCAGCGTTGATAAGTTCGGCGGGGGGGCTTACAATGAGCAGTTCTTC.

This clonotype was detected only a few times. This chain links TRBV21-1 with TRBJ2-6; the table's D call, TRBD1, was not checked against the DNA. TRBV21-1 is a known pseudogene. This CDR3 is 19 amino acids long. This CDR3 reads CASSFRTGKKSTGANVLTF. CDR3 nucleotides: TGTGCCAGCAGCTTTCGGACAGGGAAAAAGTCGACTGGGGCCAACGTCCTGACTTTC.

In this sample, this clonotype turned up many times. CDR3: CSGTDNYEQYF. The DNA for the CDR3 is TGCAGTGGCACAGATAACTACGAGCAGTACTTC. This chain connects TRBV20-1 to TRBJ2-7, with D unclear. CDR1 DFQATT and CDR2 SNEGSKA come from the germline V gene (reference sequence). This CDR3 region has 11 residues. Between the trimmed V and J ends, which lost 7 bases and 3 bases, there was a span of 10 bases.

This clonotype was recorded at least ten times. This chain uses TRBV20-1 with TRBJ1-3; D is unclear. The V end lost 3 bases, the J end lost 7 bases, and 13 bases lay between the germline ends. The germline V gene encodes CDR1 DFQATT and CDR2 SNEGSKA (reference sequence). The CDR3 spans 13 residues. This CDR3 is CSASLAAGNTIYF. DNA for the CDR3: TGCAGTGCTAGTTTAGCGGCCGGGAACACCATATATTTT.

This clonotype has only a few counts. The gene calls are TRBV18 and TRBJ2-7; D call uncertain. Germline V gene lookup returns CDR1 KGHSH and CDR2 LQKENI. The V and J ends lost 3 bases and 0 bases respectively, with 18 bases between them. The length of the CDR3 is 17 residues. CDR3 amino acids: CASSPPASAKSSYEQYF. DNA of the CDR3: TGTGCCAGCTCACCCCCCGCCTCCGCAAAGAGCTCCTACGAGCAGTACTTC. The full variable domain, with the rest looked up from reference TRBV18 and TRBJ2-7, is NAGVMQNPRHLVRRRGQEARLRCSPMKGHSHVYWYRQLPEEGLKFMVYLQKENIIDESGMPKERFSAEFPKEGPSILRIQQVVRGDSAAYFCASSPPASAKSSYEQYFGPGTRLTVT.

This clonotype occurred a few times. The rearrangement joins TRBV4-1 to TRBJ2-1, with TRBD2 identical over 10 bases. The V gene end was trimmed by 5 bases and the J gene end by 9 bases; junction bases not matched to a gene: 10. The CDR3 covers 15 residues. Looked up from germline, CDR1 is MGHRA and CDR2 is YSYEKL. The CDR3 region is CASSRIAGGSTEQFF. In DNA form, the CDR3 reads TGCGCCAGCAGCAGGATAGCGGGAGGATCGACTGAGCAGTTCTTC.

This clonotype was found a few times. This chain uses TRBV12-3 or TRBV12-4 with TRBJ2-1; TRBD1 is a possible D gene (5 bases). The V gene lost 3 bases and the J gene lost 3 bases, with 6 bases spanning the gap. CDR3 size: 13 residues. As DNA, the CDR3 is TGTGCCAGCAGTTTTGGACACTACAATGAGCAGTTCTTC. Its protein is CASSFGHYNEQFF.

This clonotype was detected many times. The rearrangement uses TRBV7-2 and TRBJ2-3; perhaps TRBD2 as D (6 bases). Germline CDR1 and CDR2: SGHTA and FQGNSA. The CDR3 is 16 amino acids. V was trimmed by 1 base and J by 1 base, leaving 12 bases between them. The CDR3 is CASSLVAAWGTDTQYF. CDR3 nucleotides: TGTGCCAGCAGCTTAGTAGCGGCATGGGGCACAGATACGCAGTATTTT. Using reference TRBV7-2 and TRBJ2-3 for the parts outside the CDR3, the full variable domain is GAGVSQSPSNKVTEKGKDVELRCDPISGHTALYWYRQSLGQGLEFLIYFQGNSAPDKSGLPSDRFSAERTGGSVSTLTIQRTQQEDSAVYLCASSLVAAWGTDTQYFGPGTRLTVL.

This clonotype has at least ten counts. The V call is TRBV10-3, the J call TRBJ2-7, with 14 bases lining up with TRBD2. Unmatched junction bases numbered 4, after V lost 6 bases and J lost 6 bases. CDR1 and CDR2 (germline): ENHRY, SYGVKD. CDR3 length equals 14 residues. The CDR3 loop reads CAIRMGLAGAEQYF. As DNA, the CDR3 is TGTGCCATCAGGATGGGACTAGCGGGAGCCGAGCAGTACTTC.

This clonotype appeared many times. The chain couples TRBV12-3 or TRBV12-4 to TRBJ2-7; maybe TRBD2 (6 bases). V was clipped by 2 bases and J by 1 base, with 6 bases between them. The CDR3 length is 13 residues. Here the CDR3 reads CASSLSGSYEQYF. CDR3 bases: TGTGCCAGCAGTTTAAGCGGGTCCTACGAGCAGTACTTC.

This clonotype showed up just a few times. The chain links TRBV19 to TRBJ2-7; D is ambiguous. The V end lost 6 bases, the J end lost 6 bases, and 15 bases lay between the germline ends. CDR1 and CDR2 from the germline V gene are LNHDA and SQIVND (reference sequence). The CDR3 contains 13 residues. CDR3 residues: CASRPSQWGEQYF. CDR3 nucleotides: TGTGCCAGTAGGCCATCACAGTGGGGCGAGCAGTACTTC. Complete variable domain (other parts from reference TRBV19 and TRBJ2-7): DGGITQSPKYLFRKEGQNVTLSCEQNLNHDAMYWYRQDPGQGLRLIYYSQIVNDFQKGDIAEGYSVSREKKESFPLTVTSAQKNPTAFYLCASRPSQWGEQYFGPGTRLTVT.

A few counts support this clonotype. The chain uses TRBV6-5 and TRBJ2-1, with 10 bases lining up with TRBD2. This CDR3 is 16 amino acids long. Losses at the gene ends were 0 bases for V and 6 bases for J; bases not matched to a gene: 5. In germline, CDR1 is MNHEY, CDR2 SVGAGI. The CDR3 here is CASSYSRSGGANEQFF. CDR3 bases: TGTGCCAGCAGTTACTCGAGAAGCGGGGGGGCCAATGAGCAGTTCTTC.

Ten or more counts support this clonotype. The chain recombines TRBV12-3 or TRBV12-4 with TRBJ1-6; unclear D gene. The CDR3 extends over 15 amino acids. Deletions cut 2 bases from V and 0 bases from J, with 5 bases between. This CDR3 is CASSLHSSYNSPLHF. CDR3 DNA sequence: TGTGCCAGCAGTTTACATAGCTCCTATAATTCACCCCTCCACTTT.

This clonotype was detected only a few times. The chain carries TRBV3-1 and TRBJ2-5; unclear D gene. The V and J ends lost 4 bases and 3 bases respectively, with 9 bases between them. This CDR3 contains 13 residues. CDR1 and CDR2 (germline): LGHDT, YNNKEL (reference sequence). CDR3 DNA sequence: TGTGCCAGCAGCCCCCGTCGGGAAGAGACCCAGTACTTC. Translating it yields CASSPRREETQYF.

V is TRBV2 and J is TRBJ2-2; 8 bases line up with TRBD1. Unmatched junction bases numbered 9, after V lost 6 bases and J lost 6 bases. CDR1 and CDR2 from the germline V gene are SNHLY and FYNNEI. This CDR3 is 15 amino acids long. The CDR3 bases are TGTGCCAGCAGGGAGGACAGGGTGATGGCCGGGGAGCTGTTTTTT. It encodes CASREDRVMAGELFF.

This clonotype was observed a handful of times. The chain carries TRBV12-3 or TRBV12-4 and TRBJ2-7; D gene ambiguous. Trimming pared 3 bases from V and 3 bases from J, leaving 12 bases between. CDR3 size: 14 residues. CDR3 DNA sequence: TGTGCCAGCAGTTTTTGGGTCACAATCTACGAGCAGTACTTC. Protein: CASSFWVTIYEQYF.

There are many counts of this clonotype. V and J are TRBV24-1 and TRBJ2-5; D unresolved. There are 15 residues in the CDR3. Trimming stripped 3 bases from V and 2 bases from J, with 12 bases between. Germline V gene lookup returns CDR1 KGHDR and CDR2 SFDVKD. CDR3 bases: TGTGCCACCAGTGATCCCTCCCGGATTCAAGAGACCCAGTACTTC. Its translation: CATSDPSRIQETQYF.

This clonotype was counted many times. The CDR3 sequence: CAICDELAKNIQYF. CDR3 sequence (DNA): TGTGCCATTTGCGACGAACTAGCCAAAAACATTCAGTACTTC. The chain carries TRBV10-3 and TRBJ2-4; D is undetermined. The CDR3 consists of 14 residues. Trimming pared 9 bases from V and 0 bases from J, leaving 12 bases between. Germline loops: CDR1 ENHRY, CDR2 SYGVKD.

A few counts support this clonotype. The gene calls are TRBV11-2 and TRBJ1-1, with TRBD1 matching 8 bases. Germline CDR1 reads SGHAT; CDR2 reads FQNNGV. The CDR3 is 16 amino acids. Germline trimming cut 5 bases from V and 4 bases from J; bases unmatched to any gene: 12. This chain's CDR3 is CASSANRGGDGTEAFF. The CDR3, as DNA: TGTGCCAGCAGCGCGAACAGGGGGGGGGATGGCACTGAAGCTTTCTTT.

This clonotype appeared many times. CDR3 amino acids: CSARPTRSYNEQFF. CDR3 sequence (DNA): TGCAGTGCTAGGCCAACTAGATCCTACAATGAGCAGTTCTTC. The chain employs TRBV20-1 and TRBJ2-1; tentative D call: TRBD2 (5 bases). Germline V gives CDR1 DFQATT, CDR2 SNEGSKA (reference sequence). This CDR3 spans 14 amino acids. V was pared by 3 bases and J by 1 base, with 10 bases between.

The rearrangement joins TRBV5-1 to TRBJ2-1; D is possibly TRBD2 (5 bases). Trimming shortened V by 4 bases and J by 0 bases, and 14 bases separated the two germline ends. Germline assignment: CDR1 SGHRS and CDR2 YFSETQ. CDR3 length equals 16 residues. The CDR3: CASSALGAGSYNEQFF. In nucleotides, the CDR3 is TGCGCCAGCAGCGCTCTAGGTGCGGGCTCCTACAATGAGCAGTTCTTC.

This clonotype was recorded many times. The gene calls are TRBV7-9 and TRBJ2-7, with a weak D call TRBD2 (5 bases). V was pared by 8 bases and J by 6 bases, with 11 bases between. The CDR3 sequence is 11 residues long. Looked up from germline, CDR1 is SEHNR and CDR2 is FQNEAQ (reference sequence). CDR3 region: CASSKEGEQYF. As DNA, the CDR3 is TGTGCCAGCTCTAAAGAGGGCGAGCAGTACTTC. Complete variable domain (other parts from reference TRBV7-9 and TRBJ2-7): DTGVSQNPRHKITKRGQNVTFRCDPISEHNRLYWYRQTLGQGPEFLTYFQNEAQLEKSRLLSDRFSAERPKGSFSTLEIQRTEQGDSAMYLCASSKEGEQYFGPGTRLTVT.

This clonotype was recorded at least ten times. CDR3 nucleotides: TGTGCCAGCAGCTTAGAAGTCTCTGGAAACACCATATATTTT. Protein: CASSLEVSGNTIYF. The chain combines TRBV7-9 with TRBJ1-3; no definite D call. The V end lost 1 base, the J end lost 0 bases, and 4 bases lay between the germline ends. This CDR3 comprises 14 residues. The V gene's germline CDR1 is SEHNR and CDR2 FQNEAQ (reference sequence).